Reported below is one T cell receptor (beta chain). This sample is drawn from a study of technical replicates of blood from several donors. There are 16 residues in the CDR3. CDR1 SNHLY and CDR2 FYNNEI come from the germline V gene. The V and J ends lost 7 bases and 2 bases respectively, with 18 bases between them. The method was immunoSEQ multiplex PCR; TCRdb's version includes in-frame clones alone and lacks a portion of them. The sample lists 70,000 to 90,000 clones, around 94% occurring once. This sequence originates from a human donor in good health. The genes are TRBV2 and TRBJ2-4, with D perhaps TRBD1 (5 bases). Sequenced input: T cells isolated from PBMCs. For the CDR3, the DNA is TGTGCCAGCAAGTCCCGGGCAGGGCTGACCAAAAACATTCAGTACTTC. It specifies CASKSRAGLTKNIQYF.